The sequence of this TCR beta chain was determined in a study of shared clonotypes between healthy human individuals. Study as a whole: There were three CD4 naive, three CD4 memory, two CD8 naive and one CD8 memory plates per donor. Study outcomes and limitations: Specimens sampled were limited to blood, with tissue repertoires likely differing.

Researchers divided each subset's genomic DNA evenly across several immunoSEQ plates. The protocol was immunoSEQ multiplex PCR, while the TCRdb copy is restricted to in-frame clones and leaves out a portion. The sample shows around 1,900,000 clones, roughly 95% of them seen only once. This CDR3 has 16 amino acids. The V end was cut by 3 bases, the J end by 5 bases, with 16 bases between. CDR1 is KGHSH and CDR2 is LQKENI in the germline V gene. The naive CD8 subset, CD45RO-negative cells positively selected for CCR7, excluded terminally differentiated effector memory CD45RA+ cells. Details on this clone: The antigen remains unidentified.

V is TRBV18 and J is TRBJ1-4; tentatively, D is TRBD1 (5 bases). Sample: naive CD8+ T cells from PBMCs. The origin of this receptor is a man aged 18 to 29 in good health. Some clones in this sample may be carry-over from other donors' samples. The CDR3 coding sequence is TGTGCCAGCTCACCGGGGGTTTCGGGCCTAAATGAAAAACTGTTTTTT. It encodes CASSPGVSGLNEKLFF. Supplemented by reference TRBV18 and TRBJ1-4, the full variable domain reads NAGVMQNPRHLVRRRGQEARLRCSPMKGHSHVYWYRQLPEEGLKFMVYLQKENIIDESGMPKERFSAEFPKEGPSILRIQQVVRGDSAAYFCASSPGVSGLNEKLFFGSGTQLSVL.